The 3 T cell receptor beta chains below come from one sample, sequenced in a study of Ad26.COV2.S vaccination and SARS-CoV-2 variants. Described treatment: 15 to 20 received Ad26.COV2.S at low or high dose, single or two shots; roughly five received placebo; per-sample allocation not given. At day 63 after the first vaccine or placebo injection, samples were drawn. The protocol was immunoSEQ multiplex PCR, while the TCRdb copy is restricted to in-frame clones and leaves out a portion. The table lists about 400,000 clones, around 92% of them singletons. Sequenced here: peripheral blood, sampled in a trial of Ad26.COV2.S vaccine versus placebo. The receptors were sampled from a person aged 18-60 years who received the Ad26.COV2.S COVID-19 vaccine or a placebo.

The chain employs TRBV12-3 or TRBV12-4 and TRBJ1-1; 8 nucleotides align to TRBD1. The CDR3 extends over 13 amino acids. V was pared by 9 bases and J by 7 bases, with 10 bases of the junction left unmatched. CDR3 sequence: CARGTGGLVEAFF. CDR3 sequence (DNA): TGTGCCAGAGGGACAGGAGGGTTGGTTGAAGCTTTCTTT.

The chain uses TRBV6-1 and TRBJ2-3, with 10 bases matching TRBD1. Trimming cost V 4 bases and J 0 bases; bases outside gene matches: 10. The CDR3 extends over 18 amino acids. Germline V CDR1 and CDR2: MNHNS, SASEGT. The chain's CDR3 is CASSALSGTGASTDTQYF. In DNA form, the CDR3 reads TGTGCCAGCAGTGCGCTTTCCGGGACAGGGGCCAGCACAGATACGCAGTATTTT.

This clone was observed a handful of times. The chain carries TRBV6-5 and TRBJ1-5; 11 positions match TRBD1. Germline CDR1 reads MNHEY; CDR2 reads SVGAGI. CDR3 length: 15 amino acids. After removal of 6 bases from V and 6 bases from J, the junction contained 7 bases not matched to a gene. In DNA form, the CDR3 reads TGTGCCAGCAGGGGCGAGGGGACAGGGGGTCAGCCCCAGCATTTT. Translated, it gives CASRGEGTGGQPQHF.